This entry describes one T cell receptor (beta chain). Its antigen is currently unknown. These data belong to a study of cytomegalovirus exposure and HLA in healthy donors. Overall study results and limits: Associated with HLA alleles at 0.05 false discovery rate in a later analysis were over 15,000 TCR beta sequences. In an earlier analysis, productive rearrangement rates for most beta V segments clustered near 87% or 30%.

Primers: 60 Vbeta forward and 13 Jbeta reverse. In the study's own analysis: Later reanalysis found around 84 million unique TCR beta chains, 10 million to 14 million of them shared. The table came from immunoSEQ multiplex PCR; TCRdb's copy has only in-frame clones and leaves some out. D and trimming come from the DNA, and the V and J calls and clone size come from that table. The table shows under 200,000 clones, with less than 85% occurring only once. Trimming cost V 7 bases and J 0 bases, with 10 bases left between them. CDR3 length equals 14 residues. Per the germline V gene, CDR1 is MNHNY and CDR2 is SVGAGI (reference sequence). Each donor was nominally healthy when sampled (though unrecorded immune exposures were likely).

V is TRBV6-6 and J is TRBJ2-4; D not certain. The receptor was isolated from a man between 35 and 55 years old in good health and CMV-seronegative. The sample was PBMCs. The CDR3 DNA is TGTGCCAGCAACTTAGCCTTAGCCAAAAACATTCAGTACTTC. It encodes CASNLALAKNIQYF.